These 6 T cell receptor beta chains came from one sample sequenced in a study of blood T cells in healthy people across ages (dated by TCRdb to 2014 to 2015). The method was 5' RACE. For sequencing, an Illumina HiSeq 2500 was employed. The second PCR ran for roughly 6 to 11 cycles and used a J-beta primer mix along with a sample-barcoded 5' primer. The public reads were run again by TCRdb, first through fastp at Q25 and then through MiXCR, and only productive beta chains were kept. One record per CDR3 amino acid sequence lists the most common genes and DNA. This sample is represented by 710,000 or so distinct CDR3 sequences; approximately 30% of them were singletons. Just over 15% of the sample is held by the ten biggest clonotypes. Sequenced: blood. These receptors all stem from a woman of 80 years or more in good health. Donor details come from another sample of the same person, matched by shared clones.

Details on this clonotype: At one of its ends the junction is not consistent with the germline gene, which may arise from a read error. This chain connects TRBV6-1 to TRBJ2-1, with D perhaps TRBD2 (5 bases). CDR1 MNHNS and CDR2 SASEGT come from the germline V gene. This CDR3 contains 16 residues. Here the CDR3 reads CASSEWESSAYNEQVF. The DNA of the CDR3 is TGTGCCAGCAGTGAATGGGAGTCGTCGGCGTACAATGAGCAGGTCTTC.

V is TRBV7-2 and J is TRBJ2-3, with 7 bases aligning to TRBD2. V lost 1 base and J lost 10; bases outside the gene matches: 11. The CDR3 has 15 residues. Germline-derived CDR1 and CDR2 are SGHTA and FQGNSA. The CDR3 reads CASSLGAGSRGPQYF. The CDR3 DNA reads TGTGCCAGCAGCTTAGGAGCGGGGTCAAGAGGCCCGCAGTATTTT.

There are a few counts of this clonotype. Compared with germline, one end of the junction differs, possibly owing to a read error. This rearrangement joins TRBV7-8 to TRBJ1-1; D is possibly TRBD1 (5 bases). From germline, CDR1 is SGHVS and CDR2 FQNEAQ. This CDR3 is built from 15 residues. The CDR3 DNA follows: TGTGCCGGCAGCTTAGCGAACAGGAGGAACACTGAAGCTTTCTTT. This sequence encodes CAGSLANRRNTEAFF.

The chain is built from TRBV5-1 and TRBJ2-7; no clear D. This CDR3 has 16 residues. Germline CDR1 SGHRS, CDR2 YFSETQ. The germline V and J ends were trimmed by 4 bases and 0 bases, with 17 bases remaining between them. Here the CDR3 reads CASSMTTNPSSYEQYF. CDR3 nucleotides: TGCGCCAGCAGCATGACAACAAACCCATCCTCCTACGAGCAGTACTTC.

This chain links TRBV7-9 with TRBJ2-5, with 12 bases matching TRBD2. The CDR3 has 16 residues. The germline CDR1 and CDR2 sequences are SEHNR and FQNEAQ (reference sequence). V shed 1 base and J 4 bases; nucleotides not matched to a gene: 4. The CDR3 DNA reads TGTGCCAGCAGCTTAGGACTAGCGGGAGTATCAGAGACCCAGTACTTC. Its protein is CASSLGLAGVSETQYF.

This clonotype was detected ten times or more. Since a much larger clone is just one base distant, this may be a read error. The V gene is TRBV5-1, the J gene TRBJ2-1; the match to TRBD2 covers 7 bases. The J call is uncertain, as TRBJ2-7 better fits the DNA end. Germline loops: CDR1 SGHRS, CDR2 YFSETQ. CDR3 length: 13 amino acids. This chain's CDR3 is CASSTAGYNEQYF. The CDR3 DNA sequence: TGCGCCAGCAGCACAGCGGGGTACAATGAGCAGTACTTC.